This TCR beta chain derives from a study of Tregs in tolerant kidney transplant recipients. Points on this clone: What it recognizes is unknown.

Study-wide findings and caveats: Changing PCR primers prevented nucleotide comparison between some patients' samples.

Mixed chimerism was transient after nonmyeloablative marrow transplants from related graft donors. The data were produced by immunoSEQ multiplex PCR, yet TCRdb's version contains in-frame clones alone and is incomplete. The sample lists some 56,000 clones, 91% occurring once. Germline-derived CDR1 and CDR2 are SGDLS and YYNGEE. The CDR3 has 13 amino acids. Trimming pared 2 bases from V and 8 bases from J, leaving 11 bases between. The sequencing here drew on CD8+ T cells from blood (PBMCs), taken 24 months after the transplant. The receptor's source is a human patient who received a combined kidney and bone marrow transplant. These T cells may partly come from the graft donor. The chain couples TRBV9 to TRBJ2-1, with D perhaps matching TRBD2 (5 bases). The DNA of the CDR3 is TGTGCCAGCAGCGTCCGGACTGGGGATGAGCAGTTCTTC. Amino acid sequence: CASSVRTGDEQFF.